These 12 T cell receptor beta chains were sequenced from one sample in a study of T cells in Graves' hyperthyroidism and ophthalmopathy. From RNA transcripts, TCR beta CDR3 regions were amplified. The TCR CDR3 was amplified in a first-round RT-PCR using the HTBI primer set. Via MiXCR, TCRdb re-called the multiplex PCR reads, giving one row per CDR3 protein. The sample yields roughly 420,000 distinct CDR3 sequences, more than 15% seen once. Sequenced sample: blood. Receptors were obtained from a woman aged 18-35 years with Graves' hyperthyroidism.

The CDR3 coding sequence is TGTGCCAGCAGCCCCTTGTCATCAGGGGAGCTGTTTTTT. Protein: CASSPLSSGELFF. V is TRBV11-3 and J is TRBJ2-2; D gene ambiguous. Germline V gene sequence: CDR1 SGHNT, CDR2 YENEEA. V shed 5 bases and J shed 8 bases, with 12 bases lying between them. This CDR3 is 13 amino acids long.

The chain carries TRBV20-1 and TRBJ2-7, with 15 bases fitting TRBD2. The length of the CDR3 is 15 residues. Germline V gene data show CDR1 as DFQATT and CDR2 as SNEGSKA (reference sequence). V dropped 6 bases and J dropped 1; count of bases not matched to a gene: 4. CDR3 nucleotide sequence: TGCAGTGCCTCGGGACTAGCGGGAGGTTCCTACGAGCAGTACTTC. This sequence encodes CSASGLAGGSYEQYF.

V and J are TRBV29-1 and TRBJ2-2; D perhaps matches TRBD1 (5 bases). Germline values: CDR1 SQVTM, CDR2 ANQGSEA. The CDR3 loop spans 13 amino acids. V was cut by 4 bases and J by 2 bases, with 8 bases left in between. DNA for the CDR3: TGCAGCGTTGCCCAGGGAAACACCGGGGAGCTGTTTTTT. It translates to CSVAQGNTGELFF.

The chain couples TRBV2 to TRBJ1-5; unclear D gene. The CDR3 is 16 amino acids. Germline values: CDR1 SNHLY, CDR2 FYNNEI. The V end lost 4 bases, the J end lost 0 bases, and 13 bases lay between the germline ends. This chain's CDR3 is CASSVEEQYSNQPQHF. The DNA of the CDR3 is TGTGCCAGCAGTGTCGAAGAACAGTATAGCAATCAGCCCCAGCATTTT.

This clonotype has at least ten counts. V gene TRBV19 combines with J gene TRBJ2-3; D ambiguous. The CDR3 runs to 15 residues. V was pared by 10 bases and J by 0 bases, with 17 bases between. CDR1 is LNHDA and CDR2 is SQIVND in the germline V gene (reference sequence). The CDR3, as DNA: TGTGCCACCCGGTGGGGTACAACTAGCACAGATACGCAGTATTTT. It specifies CATRWGTTSTDTQYF.

This clonotype has ten or more counts. One end of the junction fails to match germline, which may point to a read error. The chain links TRBV3-1 to TRBJ2-1; 15 positions match TRBD2. The CDR3 consists of 14 residues. Per germline, CDR1 LGHDT and CDR2 YNNKEL (reference sequence). The CDR3 region has the DNA TGCGCCAGCAGCCGGGGACTAGCGGGAGGTGAGCAGTTCTTC. This translates into CASSRGLAGGEQFF.

This clonotype was detected ten times or more. The J gene is TRBJ1-2, the V gene TRBV20-1; D call uncertain. V was clipped by 1 base and J by 2 bases, with 26 bases between them. CDR1 and CDR2 from the germline V gene are DFQATT and SNEGSKA (reference sequence). The CDR3 has 19 amino acids. CDR3 amino acids: CSARGMGSGDAIFNYGYTF. The CDR3, as DNA: TGCAGTGCTAGAGGGATGGGCAGTGGGGATGCTATTTTCAACTATGGCTACACCTTC.

Many counts were recorded for this clonotype. The chain has TRBV6-1 and TRBJ1-5, with TRBD1 matching over 7 bases. The V and J ends lost 7 bases and 2 bases, in that order; junction bases with no gene match: 5. The length of the CDR3 is 14 residues. The germline V gene encodes CDR1 MNHNS and CDR2 SASEGT. The CDR3 coding sequence is TGTGCCAGCACTACCGGACAGGGCAATCAGCCCCAGCATTTT. Protein: CASTTGQGNQPQHF.

The sample holds a few counts of this clonotype. This chain joins TRBV6-1 and TRBJ2-1; D is unclear. The CDR3 is 10 amino acids. Trimming removed 10 bases at V and 6 bases at J, with 7 bases between. Looked up from germline, CDR1 is MNHNS and CDR2 is SASEGT. CDR3 in DNA: TGTGCCACTTTTCTCAATGAGCAGTTCTTC. Residues: CATFLNEQFF.

This clonotype occurred many times. J is TRBJ2-5 and V is TRBV7-8; no clear D gene. The CDR3 length is 14 residues. Germline CDR1 SGHVS, CDR2 FQNEAQ. V gave up 0 bases and J gave up 5 bases, with 10 bases separating them. The CDR3: CASSLAQNEETQYF. The CDR3 bases are TGTGCCAGCAGCTTAGCCCAAAACGAGGAGACCCAGTACTTC.

In this sample, this clonotype turned up a few times. The J gene is TRBJ1-6, the V gene TRBV19; D gene ambiguous. The CDR3 has 15 amino acids. Germline CDR1 is LNHDA and CDR2 is SQIVND (reference sequence). V lost 5 bases, J lost 3 bases, and 11 bases lay in between. In DNA, the CDR3 is TGTGCCAGTAGTGGGTCGGCGGACTATAATTCACCCCTCCACTTT. It encodes CASSGSADYNSPLHF.

This clonotype has a count of ten or more. V is TRBV20-1 and J is TRBJ2-1; maybe TRBD2 (5 bases). CDR1 DFQATT and CDR2 SNEGSKA come from the germline V gene (reference sequence). V was pared by 1 base and J by 0 bases, with 19 bases between. The CDR3 loop spans 18 amino acids. CDR3 residues: CSARAISGSGDSYNEQFF. The CDR3 DNA reads as TGCAGTGCTAGAGCCATTTCCGGAAGCGGTGACTCCTACAATGAGCAGTTCTTC.